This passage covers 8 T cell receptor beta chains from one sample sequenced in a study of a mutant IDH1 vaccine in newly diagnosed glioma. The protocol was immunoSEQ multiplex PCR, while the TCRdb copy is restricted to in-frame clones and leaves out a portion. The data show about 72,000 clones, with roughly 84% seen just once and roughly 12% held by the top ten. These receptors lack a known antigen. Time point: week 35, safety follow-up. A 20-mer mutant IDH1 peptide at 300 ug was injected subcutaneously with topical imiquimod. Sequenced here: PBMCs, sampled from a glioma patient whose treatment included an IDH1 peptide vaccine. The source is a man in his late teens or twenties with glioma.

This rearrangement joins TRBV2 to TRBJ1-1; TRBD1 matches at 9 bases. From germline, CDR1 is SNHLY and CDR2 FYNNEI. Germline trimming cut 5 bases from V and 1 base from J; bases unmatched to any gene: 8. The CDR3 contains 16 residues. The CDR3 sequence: CASSITDRGANTEAFF. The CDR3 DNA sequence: TGTGCCAGCAGTATTACCGACAGGGGGGCGAACACTGAAGCTTTCTTT.

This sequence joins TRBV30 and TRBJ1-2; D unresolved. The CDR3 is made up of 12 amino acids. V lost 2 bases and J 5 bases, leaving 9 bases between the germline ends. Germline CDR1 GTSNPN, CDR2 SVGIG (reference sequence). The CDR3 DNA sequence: TGTGCCTGGAGTCGGACCGAGTATGGCTACACCTTC. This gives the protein CAWSRTEYGYTF.

As DNA, the CDR3 is TGCGCCAGCAGGCGGGAGTCCTACGAGCAGTACTTC. It translates to CASRRESYEQYF. J is TRBJ2-7 and V is TRBV5-1; 7 bases fit TRBD2. The CDR3 is 12 amino acids. The germline gives CDR1 SGHRS, CDR2 YFSETQ. The trim removed 5 bases at V and 1 base at J, leaving 0 bases unmatched.

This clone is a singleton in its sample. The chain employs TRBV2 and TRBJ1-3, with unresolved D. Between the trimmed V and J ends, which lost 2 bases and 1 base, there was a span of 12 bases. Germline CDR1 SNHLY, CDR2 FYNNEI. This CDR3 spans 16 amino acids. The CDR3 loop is CASSEQRGSSGNTIYF. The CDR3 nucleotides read TGTGCCAGCAGTGAACAACGGGGATCATCTGGAAACACCATATATTTT.

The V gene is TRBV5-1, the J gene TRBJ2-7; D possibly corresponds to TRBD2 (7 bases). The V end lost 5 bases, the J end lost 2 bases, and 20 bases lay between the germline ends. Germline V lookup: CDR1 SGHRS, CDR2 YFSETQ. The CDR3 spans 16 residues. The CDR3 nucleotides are TGCGCCAGCAGGGGGAGGGAGGGGGATCCCCCCTACGAGCAGTACTTC. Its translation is CASRGREGDPPYEQYF.

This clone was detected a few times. CDR3 residues: CASSQGTIFNEKLFF. The CDR3 bases are TGTGCCAGCAGCCAAGGAACGATTTTCAATGAAAAACTGTTTTTT. This chain joins TRBV4-2 and TRBJ1-4, with D hard to call. V gave up 1 base and J gave up 5 bases, with 11 bases separating them. The CDR3 runs 15 residues. Germline V lookup: CDR1 LGHNA, CDR2 YNFKEQ.

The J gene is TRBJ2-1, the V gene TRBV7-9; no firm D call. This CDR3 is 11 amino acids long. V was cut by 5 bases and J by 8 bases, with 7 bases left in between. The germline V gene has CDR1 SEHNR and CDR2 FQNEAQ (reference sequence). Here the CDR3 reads CASSPWDEQFF. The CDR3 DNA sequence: TGTGCCAGCAGCCCCTGGGATGAGCAGTTCTTC.

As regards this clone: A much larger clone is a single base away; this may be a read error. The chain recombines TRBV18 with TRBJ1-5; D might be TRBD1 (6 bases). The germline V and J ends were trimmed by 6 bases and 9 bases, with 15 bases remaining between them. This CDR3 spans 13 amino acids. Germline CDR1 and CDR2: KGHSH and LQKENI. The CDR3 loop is CASSPRGGRPQHF. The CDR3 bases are TGTGCCAGCTCCCCCCGCGGGGGGCGGCCCCAGCATTTT.